The sequence of this T cell receptor beta chain was determined in a study of metastatic and nonmetastatic thyroid tumors. Background on the study: Repertoires from blood and tumor or nodule tissue of malignant and benign thyroid patients were compared.

V gave up 6 bases and J gave up 3 bases; unmatched junction bases: 5. The CDR3 contains 15 residues. Thyroid surgery had not been preceded by any treatment in any patient. This clone was observed many times. From the PCR reads, TCRdb re-called clones with MiXCR. The table lists over 25,000 clones, roughly 15% of them singletons. The TCR sequence derives from a male donor with papillary thyroid cancer or a benign thyroid nodule (not recorded which). Some clones in this sample may be carry-over from other donors' samples. The rearrangement uses TRBV12-3 or TRBV12-4 and TRBJ2-1, with TRBD2 matching over 10 bases. Sequencing was carried out using blood. CDR3 coding DNA: TGTGCCAGCAGCCACCTAGCGGGGGTCTACAATGAGCAGTTCTTC. Protein sequence: CASSHLAGVYNEQFF.